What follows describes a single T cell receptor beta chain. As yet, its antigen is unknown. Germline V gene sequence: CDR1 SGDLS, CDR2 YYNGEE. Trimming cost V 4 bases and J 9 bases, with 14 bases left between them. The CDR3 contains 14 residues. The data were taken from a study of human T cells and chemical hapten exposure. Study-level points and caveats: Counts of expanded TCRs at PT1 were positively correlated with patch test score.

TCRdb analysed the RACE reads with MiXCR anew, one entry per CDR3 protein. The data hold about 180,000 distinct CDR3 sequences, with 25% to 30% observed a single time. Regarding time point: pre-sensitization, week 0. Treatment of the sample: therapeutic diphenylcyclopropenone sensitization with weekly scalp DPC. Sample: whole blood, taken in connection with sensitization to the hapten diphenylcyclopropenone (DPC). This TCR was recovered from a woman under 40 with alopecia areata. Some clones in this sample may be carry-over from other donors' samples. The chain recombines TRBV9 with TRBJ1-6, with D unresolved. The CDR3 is CASSFQEAGSPLHF. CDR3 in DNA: TGTGCCAGCAGCTTCCAGGAAGCCGGTTCACCCCTCCACTTT.